This T cell receptor (beta chain) was found in a study of graft-versus-host responses after intestinal transplantation. This table comes from immunoSEQ multiplex PCR, and its TCRdb copy is limited to in-frame clones, with some not included. The sample holds approximately 110,000 clones, around 90% seen once. This clone has a handful of counts. Its antigen is still unknown. The CDR3 contains 16 residues. Germline V gene data show CDR1 as MDHEN and CDR2 as SYDVKM. Between the trimmed V and J ends, which lost 3 bases and 2 bases, there was a span of 13 bases. General study findings and limits: Recipient marrow contained GvH clones, some of which appeared first in ileum or blood. Some patients had graft-donor T cell macrochimerism. In their allografts, the ratios of graft-versus-host to host-versus-graft T cell clones were high.

This receptor was identified in a human donor who was the organ donor for an intestinal transplant. The rearrangement uses TRBV28 and TRBJ1-4; possibly TRBD1 for D (6 bases). The input for sequencing was unstimulated CD4+ T cells sorted from spleen or lymph node cells, taken before transplant. CDR3 sequence reads: CASSFTGGGTNEKLFF. CDR3 DNA sequence: TGTGCCAGCAGTTTTACGGGGGGCGGCACTAATGAAAAACTGTTTTTT.